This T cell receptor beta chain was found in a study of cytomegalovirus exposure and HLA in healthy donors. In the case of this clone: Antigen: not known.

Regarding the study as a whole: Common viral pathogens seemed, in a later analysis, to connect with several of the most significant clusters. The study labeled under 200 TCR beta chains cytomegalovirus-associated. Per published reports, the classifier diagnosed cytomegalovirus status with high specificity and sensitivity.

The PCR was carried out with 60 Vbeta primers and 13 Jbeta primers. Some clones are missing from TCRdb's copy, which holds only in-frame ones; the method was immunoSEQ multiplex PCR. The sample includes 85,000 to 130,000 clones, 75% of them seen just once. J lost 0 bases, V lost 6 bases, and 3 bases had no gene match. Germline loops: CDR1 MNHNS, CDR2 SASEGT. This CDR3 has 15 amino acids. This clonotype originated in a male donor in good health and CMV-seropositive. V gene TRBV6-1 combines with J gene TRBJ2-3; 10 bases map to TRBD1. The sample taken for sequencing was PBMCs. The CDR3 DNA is TGTGCCAGCAGCGGACAGGGGGGGAGCACAGATACGCAGTATTTT. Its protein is CASSGQGGSTDTQYF.